The rows below give T cell receptor beta chains drawn from one sample of a study of cytomegalovirus exposure and HLA in healthy donors. Clones were sequenced by immunoSEQ multiplex PCR, and TCRdb holds only the in-frame ones, with some missing. Altogether around 140,000 clones are present, about 64% being singletons, with the ten largest covering 2.4%. The sample was PBMCs. Receptor source: a woman between 40 and 55 years old in good health and CMV-seronegative. CDR3s include the opening cysteine and the closing phenylalanine or tryptophan. D genes are given only for firm matches. Expanded clones get a size class; other rows say once, few or many, or leave the size out.

>TRBV5-1|NA|TRBJ2-3|few
TGCGCCAGCAGCTTGCTAGGGGTTGGCACAGATACGCAGTATTTT
CASSLLGVGTDTQYF
>TRBV27|NA|TRBJ1-2|NA
TGTGCCAGTGGGGGGACTCCCAGCGGGTATGGCTACACCTTC
CASGGTPSGYGYTF
>TRBV9|NA|TRBJ1-6|NA
TGTGCCAGCAGCGATCCTGCGGGGGAAGGGAGTTCACCCCTCCACTTT
CASSDPAGEGSSPLHF
>TRBV5-1|TRBD2|TRBJ2-2|NA
TGCGCCAGCAGCCGTAGCGGGGGGGCCGACGGGGAGCTGTTTTTT
CASSRSGGADGELFF
>TRBV19|TRBD1|TRBJ1-6|NA
TGTGCCACGAAAGACAGGGCGGGAAGCTCCTATAATTCACCCCTCCACTTT
CATKDRAGSSYNSPLHF
>TRBV27|TRBD1|TRBJ1-1|few
TGTGCCAGCAGTTTAGACCCCGGGACAGGGGTTTTGGGCACTGAAGCTTTCTTT
CASSLDPGTGVLGTEAFF
>TRBV6-4|NA|TRBJ2-3|few
TGTGCCAGCAGCCCGGGACACCGCACAGATACGCAGTATTTT
CASSPGHRTDTQYF
>TRBV5-1|NA|TRBJ2-1|NA
TGCGCCAGCAGCAGGACAGCTTCTCAGTACAATGAGCAGTTCTTC
CASSRTASQYNEQFF
>TRBV5-6|NA|TRBJ1-5|NA
TGTGCCAGCAGCTTGGCAGGGAATATCGGCAATCAGCCCCAGCATTTT
CASSLAGNIGNQPQHF
>TRBV4-1|NA|TRBJ1-4|NA
TGCGCCAGCAGCCTCCTTACCCGGGGGGAAAAACTGTTTTTT
CASSLLTRGEKLFF
>TRBV2|TRBD2|TRBJ2-1|few
TGTGCCAGCAGTGGAACTAGCGGAGGGGCCAACCTCTCCTACAATGAGCAGTTCTTC
CASSGTSGGANLSYNEQFF
>TRBV5-1|TRBD2|TRBJ2-1|once
TGCGCCAGCAGCTCCCTCGGACTAGCGGGGGGGAGAGACAATGAGCAGTTCTTC
CASSSLGLAGGRDNEQFF
>TRBV2|NA|TRBJ2-4|NA
TGTGCCAGCAGTGAAGCGCGGGTGGGCTCCAAAAACATTCAGTACTTC
CASSEARVGSKNIQYF
>TRBV19|NA|TRBJ1-1|few
TGTGCCAGTATGAGGGGGGGAGAAGCTTTCTTT
CASMRGGEAFF
>TRBV18|NA|TRBJ1-1|NA
TGTGCCAGCTCACCAGCTACAGCCAACACTGAAGCTTTCTTT
CASSPATANTEAFF
>TRBV5-1|TRBD1|TRBJ1-2|NA
TGCGCCAGCAGCCTCGACAGGGGGCTTGGCTATGGCTACACCTTC
CASSLDRGLGYGYTF
>TRBV4-1|TRBD2|TRBJ2-5|NA
TGCGCCAGCAGCCAGCTAAGGCCTAGCGGGGCTAGGGCCCAGTACTTC
CASSQLRPSGARAQYF
>TRBV14|NA|TRBJ1-4|NA
TGTGCCAGCAGCCCACCTGGAGGCAGAATTGAAAAACTGTTTTTT
CASSPPGGRIEKLFF
>TRBV28|NA|TRBJ1-1|NA
TGTGCCAGCAGATGGACAGTGGGGACTGAAGCTTTCTTT
CASRWTVGTEAFF
>TRBV28|NA|TRBJ2-3|NA
TGTGCCAGCAGTGATTCCCAGGGGTTGGGGAGCACAGATACGCAGTATTTT
CASSDSQGLGSTDTQYF
>TRBV10-3|NA|TRBJ1-1|NA
TGTGCCATCAGTGAGAACCTACAGGGAATAAACACTGAAGCTTTCTTT
CAISENLQGINTEAFF
>TRBV6-4|NA|TRBJ1-5|NA
TGTGCCAGCAGCGTCAATGCAGGGAATCAGCCCCAGCATTTT
CASSVNAGNQPQHF
>TRBV30|NA|TRBJ1-4|once
TGTGCCTGGAGTGTACGCAGGGGACAAGGGGAAAAACTGTTTTTT
CAWSVRRGQGEKLFF
>TRBV5-4|NA|TRBJ1-2|NA
TGTGCCAGCAGCTTGGCGCAGGGTCTGGGGGGCTACACCTTC
CASSLAQGLGGYTF
>TRBV7-2|TRBD1|TRBJ1-2|NA
TGTGCCAGCAGCTCCGCCCCTGGCCAGGGGGCGGGCTATGGCTACACCTTC
CASSSAPGQGAGYGYTF
>TRBV6-4|NA|TRBJ2-3|NA
TGTGCCAGCAGTGACCAGGGTATTAGCACAGATACGCAGTATTTT
CASSDQGISTDTQYF
>TRBV29-1|NA|TRBJ2-5|NA
TGCAGCGTTGAACGTCCCGGGAACCAAGAGACCCAGTACTTC
CSVERPGNQETQYF
>TRBV15|NA|TRBJ2-7|few
TGTGCCACCAGCACCAGACAGGAACCCTACGAGCAGTACTTC
CATSTRQEPYEQYF
>TRBV29-1|NA|TRBJ2-3|NA
TGCAGCGTTGAGCAGGGGCGTGGAGATACGCAGTATTTT
CSVEQGRGDTQYF
>TRBV9|NA|TRBJ1-1|NA
TGTGCCAGCAGCGCTAGTGTCCAGGGGAGCACTGAAGCTTTCTTT
CASSASVQGSTEAFF
>TRBV20-1|TRBD1|TRBJ2-5|NA
TGCAGTGCCCAGGACAGGGATCCGTACTTC
CSAQDRDPYF
>TRBV5-1|NA|TRBJ1-2|NA
TGCGCCAGCAGCGGTAACGGACTGCAGTATGGCTACACCTTC
CASSGNGLQYGYTF
>TRBV5-4|NA|TRBJ1-5|NA
TGTGCCAGCAGCTTCTGGGGGGGCAATCAGCCCCAGCATTTT
CASSFWGGNQPQHF
>TRBV9|TRBD1|TRBJ1-3|NA
TGTGCCAGCAGCGTAGCCGGGACAGGGGTTGCTGGAAACACCATATATTTT
CASSVAGTGVAGNTIYF
>TRBV5-4|NA|TRBJ2-3|NA
TGTGCCAGCAGTCCAGGGAATAGGGATACGCAGTATTTT
CASSPGNRDTQYF
>TRBV10-3|NA|TRBJ1-4|NA
TGTGCCATCAGTGTTCGGGTTAATGAAAAACTGTTTTTT
CAISVRVNEKLFF
>TRBV9|NA|TRBJ2-3|NA
TGTGCCAGCAGCGTATGGGACTTGCGGATTGGAGATACGCAGTATTTT
CASSVWDLRIGDTQYF
>TRBV5-5|TRBD1|TRBJ1-1|NA
TGTGCCAGCAGCCGCGGACAGGGGCCCACTGAAGCTTTCTTT
CASSRGQGPTEAFF
>TRBV9|TRBD1|TRBJ1-1|NA
TGTGCCAGCAGCGTTACAGGGGGAATGAACACTGAAGCTTTCTTT
CASSVTGGMNTEAFF
>TRBV30|NA|TRBJ2-3|NA
TGTGCCTGGAGGGGTGGACATAGCACAGATACGCAGTATTTT
CAWRGGHSTDTQYF
>TRBV9|NA|TRBJ1-5|NA
TGTGCCAGCAGCGCCGGAGAACGCCAGCCCCAGCATTTT
CASSAGERQPQHF
>TRBV7-3|NA|TRBJ1-1|NA
TGTGCCAGCAGCTTAACGTCGACAGGCACTGAAGCTTTCTTT
CASSLTSTGTEAFF
>TRBV19|NA|TRBJ2-1|NA
TGTGCCAGTAGTATACAGCAGGGTGTACCGAACAATGAGCAGTTCTTC
CASSIQQGVPNNEQFF
>TRBV11-2|NA|TRBJ2-7|NA
TGTGCCAGCAGCTTGGAGGCAGGGGCCCGCTACGAGCAGTACTTC
CASSLEAGARYEQYF
>TRBV7-9|TRBD2|TRBJ2-3|NA
TGTGCCAGCAGCACAGGACTAGCGGTTACAGATACGCAGTATTTT
CASSTGLAVTDTQYF
>TRBV6-5|TRBD1|TRBJ1-4|NA
TGTGCCAGCCCCGGGACAGGTAATGAAAAACTGTTTTTT
CASPGTGNEKLFF
>TRBV5-1|TRBD1|TRBJ1-1|NA
TGCGCCAGCAGCTCTCCCCGGACAGGGACTCTAAGAAAGGAAACTGAAGCTTTCTTT
CASSSPRTGTLRKETEAFF
>TRBV6-1|NA|TRBJ1-1|few
TGTGCCAGCAGTGATCTGACGAGGGCTTTCTTT
CASSDLTRAFF
>TRBV4-1|TRBD1|TRBJ1-2|NA
TGCGCCAGCAGCCGCACAGGGGGGGAGTACTATGGCTACACCTTC
CASSRTGGEYYGYTF
>TRBV5-1|NA|TRBJ1-1|NA
TGCGCCAGCAGCCCTTGGCGGGGGCCGCCTTACACTGAAGCTTTCTTT
CASSPWRGPPYTEAFF
>TRBV28|NA|TRBJ2-7|NA
TGTGCCAGCAGCCCGTCGGACTTGGGCTGGCGGGAGCAGTACTTC
CASSPSDLGWREQYF